These 32 T cell receptor beta chains share one sample of origin, sequenced in a study of blood T cell repertoires in COVID-19. Some clones are missing from TCRdb's copy, which holds only in-frame ones; the method was immunoSEQ multiplex PCR. The sample has some 220,000 clones; 80% are singletons. Sequenced sample: peripheral blood. The receptors stem from an older woman with acute or convalescent COVID-19.

The J gene is TRBJ2-5, the V gene TRBV19; 9 positions agree with TRBD2. CDR1 is LNHDA, CDR2 SQIVND, per germline (reference sequence). The V segment lost 5 bases and the J segment 5 bases; nucleotides outside the gene matches: 6. The length of the CDR3 is 14 residues. The CDR3 region is CASSLAGKGETQYF. CDR3 nucleotides: TGTGCCAGTAGTCTAGCGGGGAAGGGCGAGACCCAGTACTTC.

V is TRBV6-4 and J is TRBJ1-5; tentatively, D is TRBD1 (5 bases). V gave up 6 bases and J gave up 9 bases, with 15 bases separating them. CDR1 is MRHNA, CDR2 SNTAGT, per germline. The CDR3 contains 13 residues. The DNA of the CDR3 is TGTGCCAGCAGCGAGACGCCGGGGGGGCCCCAGCATTTT. This sequence encodes CASSETPGGPQHF.

The genes are TRBV5-6 and TRBJ2-1; TRBD1 matches at 11 bases. CDR3 length equals 18 residues. The V and J ends lost 2 bases and 0 bases, in that order; junction bases with no gene match: 7. Germline CDR1 reads SGHDT; CDR2 reads YYEEEE. The CDR3 region is CASSLGDRGTRSYNEQFF. The CDR3 bases are TGTGCCAGCAGCTTAGGGGACAGGGGGACTCGCTCCTACAATGAGCAGTTCTTC.

This clone was seen more than once but under ten times. For the CDR3, the DNA is TGTGCCAGCAGTCAGAGGCCCCGGGAGACCCAGTACTTC. Its protein is CASSQRPRETQYF. J is TRBJ2-5 and V is TRBV14; D is uncertain. This CDR3 region has 13 residues. The germline gives CDR1 SGHDN, CDR2 FVKESK. V was trimmed by 6 bases and J by 5 bases, leaving 13 bases between them.

CDR3 nucleotide sequence: TGTGCCAGCAGTTACAAAGGACTAGCGGGGATATACAATGAGCAGTTCTTC. Encoded protein: CASSYKGLAGIYNEQFF. This rearrangement joins TRBV6-2 or TRBV6-3 to TRBJ2-1, with 12 nucleotides matching TRBD2. V shed 2 bases and J 4 bases; nucleotides not matched to a gene: 6. CDR1 is MNHEY and CDR2 is SVGEGT in the germline V gene. CDR3 length: 17 residues.

The chain uses TRBV6-5 and TRBJ2-5; 7 bases line up with TRBD2. J was trimmed by 1 base and V by 6 bases; bases with no gene match: 5. This CDR3 spans 14 amino acids. Germline CDR1 MNHEY, CDR2 SVGAGI. The DNA of the CDR3 is TGTGCCAGCAGACGAGCGGGGAGCCAAGAGACCCAGTACTTC. It yields the protein CASRRAGSQETQYF.

Comments on this clone: The sample carries other DNA sequences with the same CDR3. The rearrangement links TRBV2 to TRBJ1-1, with D uncertain. V was clipped by 6 bases and J by 0 bases, with 8 bases between them. CDR1 SNHLY and CDR2 FYNNEI come from the germline V gene. This CDR3 comprises 13 residues. CDR3 bases: TGTGCCAGCAGCTCTCGGGTGAACACTGAAGCTTTCTTT. Its protein product is CASSSRVNTEAFF.

In its sample, this clone was seen a few times. The J gene is TRBJ2-6, the V gene TRBV6-1, with 7 positions matching TRBD1. Looked up from germline, CDR1 is MNHNS and CDR2 is SASEGT. V shed 3 bases, J shed 0 bases, and the junction held 5 bases outside the gene matches. The CDR3 covers 17 residues. CDR3 DNA: TGTGCCAGCAGTGAGTCGGGACAGAGCTCTGGGGCCAACGTCCTGACTTTC. Its protein is CASSESGQSSGANVLTF.

This rearrangement joins TRBV5-1 to TRBJ2-5, with 9 bases identical to TRBD2. V trimming: 4 bases; J trimming: 4 bases; junction bases outside the gene matches: 5. Germline lookup yields CDR1 SGHRS and CDR2 YFSETQ. This CDR3 is built from 14 residues. In DNA, the CDR3 is TGCGCCAGCAGCCTGGGACTAGCCTCAGAGACCCAGTACTTC. Amino acids: CASSLGLASETQYF.

The rearrangement uses TRBV3-1 (or the pseudogene TRBV3-2) and TRBJ1-3, with D unclear. The germline CDR1 and CDR2 sequences are LGHDT and YNNKEL (reference sequence). This CDR3 contains 18 residues. With 3 bases removed from V and 0 bases from J, the gap between germline ends came to 18 bases. The CDR3 DNA is TGTGCCAGCAGCCAGAGGCCCGGGAGAGCTTACTCTGGAAACACCATATATTTT. Amino acids: CASSQRPGRAYSGNTIYF.

The rearrangement links TRBV6-2 or TRBV6-3 to TRBJ2-4; 7 nucleotides agree with TRBD1. J lost 2 bases, V lost 5 bases, and 12 bases had no gene match. From germline, CDR1 is MNHEY and CDR2 SVGEGT. The CDR3 runs 17 residues. For the CDR3, the DNA is TGTGCCAGCAGTCCGAGTTTACAGGGGCTGACCAAAAACATTCAGTACTTC. This sequence encodes CASSPSLQGLTKNIQYF.

In nucleotides, the CDR3 is TGTGCCAGCAGCCAACCGGGACAGCCGCCAGAGACCCAGTACTTC. The encoded protein is CASSQPGQPPETQYF. The chain links TRBV3-1 (or the pseudogene TRBV3-2) to TRBJ2-5; 7 bases fit TRBD1. Germline V gives CDR1 LGHDT, CDR2 YNNKEL (reference sequence). V lost 2 bases to trimming and J lost 4 bases; unmatched junction nucleotides: 7. The CDR3 is 15 amino acids.

The chain links TRBV5-4 to TRBJ2-5; 8 positions match TRBD1. CDR1 is SGHNT and CDR2 is YYREEE in the germline V gene (reference sequence). V shed 3 bases, J shed 5 bases, and the junction held 3 bases outside the gene matches. This CDR3 has 13 amino acids. The CDR3 reads CASSYNRGETQYF. The CDR3 nucleotides read TGTGCCAGCAGCTATAACAGGGGGGAGACCCAGTACTTC.

This clone was counted a single time. The chain couples TRBV5-5 to TRBJ2-2; no clear D. The germline CDR1 and CDR2 sequences are SGHKS and YYEKEE (reference sequence). This CDR3 region has 13 residues. The V end was cut by 2 bases, the J end by 4 bases, with 6 bases between. The CDR3 loop is CASSLAFTGELFF. Written as DNA, the CDR3 is TGTGCCAGCAGCTTAGCATTCACCGGGGAGCTGTTTTTT.

The V gene is TRBV2, the J gene TRBJ1-4; TRBD1 matches 9 bases. Trimming cost V 7 bases and J 5 bases; bases outside gene matches: 14. The CDR3 loop spans 17 amino acids. The germline V gene encodes CDR1 SNHLY and CDR2 FYNNEI. CDR3 nucleotides: TGTGCCAGCATCAGGGGCACAGGGGGCGAAAGCAATGAAAAACTGTTTTTT. Translating gives CASIRGTGGESNEKLFF.

This clone occurred once. The chain joins TRBV2 to TRBJ1-4; TRBD1 might be the D (5 bases). Germline loops: CDR1 SNHLY, CDR2 FYNNEI. Trimming removed 4 bases at V and 7 bases at J, with 10 bases between. CDR3 size: 13 residues. The CDR3 sequence: CASSVSGGEKLFF. DNA for the CDR3: TGTGCCAGCAGTGTTTCGGGGGGTGAAAAACTGTTTTTT.

This clone was seen ten or more times. This chain joins TRBV30 and TRBJ2-3, with 9 bases matching TRBD2. Trimming cost V 2 bases and J 4 bases; bases outside gene matches: 7. Germline V lookup: CDR1 GTSNPN, CDR2 SVGIG (reference sequence). This CDR3 is 15 amino acids long. The chain's CDR3 is CAWSRRGGYSDTQYF. CDR3 sequence (DNA): TGTGCCTGGAGTAGGCGGGGGGGATACTCAGATACGCAGTATTTT. Full variable domain (rest looked up from reference TRBV30 and TRBJ2-3): SQTIHQWPATLVQPVGSPLSLECTVEGTSNPNLYWYRQAAGRGLQLLFYSVGIGQISSEVPQNLSASRPQDRQFILSSKKLLLSDSGFYLCAWSRRGGYSDTQYFGPGTRLTVL.

Only one count was recorded for this clone. The gene calls are TRBV7-2 and TRBJ2-3; 9 bases map to TRBD2. J lost 5 bases, V lost 6 bases, and 12 bases had no gene match. The germline V gene encodes CDR1 SGHTA and CDR2 FQGNSA. The CDR3 length is 16 residues. The CDR3 loop reads CASRRVAGAGGDTQYF. The DNA for the CDR3 is TGTGCCAGCAGGCGGGTAGCGGGGGCCGGAGGAGATACGCAGTATTTT.

This chain joins TRBV7-2 and TRBJ1-4; weak D call: TRBD1 (5 bases). This CDR3 contains 14 residues. CDR1 and CDR2 (germline): SGHTA, FQGNSA. Trimming took off 6 bases at V and 8 bases at J, with 16 bases between the two ends. CDR3 bases: TGTGCCAGCAGAGGGGAAGGGTTCGGGGAAAAACTGTTTTTT. Translating it yields CASRGEGFGEKLFF.

This clone was counted a single time. The rearrangement uses TRBV19 and TRBJ1-5, with 7 bases that match TRBD1. The CDR3 has 17 amino acids. Unmatched junction bases numbered 12, after V lost 4 bases and J lost 3 bases. Germline V gene sequence: CDR1 LNHDA, CDR2 SQIVND (reference sequence). This chain's CDR3 is CASSNSHRGVNNQPQHF. The CDR3 DNA sequence: TGTGCCAGTAGTAATTCACACAGGGGTGTTAACAATCAGCCCCAGCATTTT.

This rearrangement joins TRBV7-6 to TRBJ2-2; no reliable D call. The CDR3 has 14 amino acids. Trimming took 5 bases from V and 4 from J, leaving 11 bases between them. Germline assignment: CDR1 SGHVS and CDR2 FNYEAQ. The CDR3 loop is CASSPGPFTGELFF. CDR3 nucleotide sequence: TGTGCCAGCAGCCCGGGTCCATTCACCGGGGAGCTGTTTTTT.

The chain uses TRBV6-6 and TRBJ2-7, with 12 bases that match TRBD2. The CDR3 sequence is 14 residues long. Looked up from germline, CDR1 is MNHNY and CDR2 is SVGAGI (reference sequence). Trimming removed 4 bases from V and 10 bases from J; junction bases left unmatched: 8. The CDR3 loop is CASSSQTSGGLQYV. The CDR3 region has the DNA TGTGCCAGCAGTTCCCAGACTAGCGGGGGATTACAGTACGTC.

The rearrangement links TRBV9 to TRBJ1-1, with D possibly being TRBD1 (6 bases). V was cut by 3 bases and J by 4 bases, with 13 bases left in between. The germline CDR1 and CDR2 sequences are SGDLS and YYNGEE. CDR3 length: 14 residues. As DNA, the CDR3 is TGTGCCAGCAGCGCCTTAGGGGGGGGCACTGAAGCTTTCTTT. Residues: CASSALGGGTEAFF.

The chain has TRBV6-5 and TRBJ1-6, with 8 bases lining up with TRBD1. The CDR3 spans 14 residues. V dropped 5 bases and J dropped 8; count of bases not matched to a gene: 5. Per the germline V gene, CDR1 is MNHEY and CDR2 is SVGAGI. The CDR3 spells CASSLTGGYSPLHF. The CDR3, as DNA: TGTGCCAGCAGTCTAACAGGGGGGTATTCACCCCTCCACTTT.

This clone was recorded once. The rearrangement joins TRBV24-1 to TRBJ2-3; 9 bases align to TRBD1. The CDR3 has 19 amino acids. Trimming at V came to 0 bases and at J to 4 bases, leaving 13 bases not matched to a gene. Germline CDR1 reads KGHDR; CDR2 reads SFDVKD. The DNA of the CDR3 is TGTGCCACCAGTGATTTGCATTCCACGGGACAGGGTTCCGCAGATACGCAGTATTTT. It translates to CATSDLHSTGQGSADTQYF.

The gene calls are TRBV9 and TRBJ1-4, with 8 bases that match TRBD1. Germline V gene sequence: CDR1 SGDLS, CDR2 YYNGEE. The CDR3 is 13 residues long. The junction had 0 bases not matched to a gene; V was cut back by 3 bases and J by 5 bases. The CDR3 here is CASSGTGNEKLFF. For the CDR3, the DNA is TGTGCCAGCAGCGGGACAGGGAATGAAAAACTGTTTTTT.

The chain employs TRBV7-3 and TRBJ1-2; D is unclear. Germline V lookup: CDR1 SGHTA, CDR2 FQGTGA. The CDR3 spans 14 residues. V shed 3 bases and J shed 7 bases, with 15 bases lying between them. Here the CDR3 reads CASSFSAGAGGYTF. In DNA, the CDR3 is TGTGCCAGCAGCTTCTCGGCGGGAGCTGGTGGCTACACCTTC.

The chain has TRBV4-1 and TRBJ1-2; 11 positions match TRBD1. The junction had 11 bases not matched to a gene; V was cut back by 0 bases and J by 2 bases. The germline V gene has CDR1 MGHRA and CDR2 YSYEKL. The CDR3 covers 19 residues. The CDR3 loop is CASSQEVGTGGGGNYGYTF. The CDR3, as DNA: TGCGCCAGCAGCCAAGAAGTTGGGACAGGGGGGGGTGGCAACTATGGCTACACCTTC.

This clone has more than one count but fewer than ten. The chain joins TRBV5-1 to TRBJ2-1; TRBD1 agrees at 7 bases. V lost 0 bases to trimming and J lost 15 bases; unmatched junction nucleotides: 12. The length of the CDR3 is 14 residues. Germline loops: CDR1 SGHRS, CDR2 YFSETQ. For the CDR3, the DNA is TGCGCCAGCAGCTTGGCCCTCTTAGGGGGCGAAACGTTCTTC. This sequence encodes CASSLALLGGETFF.

The V call is TRBV7-8, the J call TRBJ2-1; D is perhaps TRBD1 (5 bases). The germline CDR1 and CDR2 sequences are SGHVS and FQNEAQ. Trimming pared 1 base from V and 3 bases from J, leaving 10 bases between. This CDR3 contains 15 residues. The CDR3 DNA reads TGTGCCAGCAGCTTAGTTCAGGGTCTCTACAATGAGCAGTTCTTC. This codes for CASSLVQGLYNEQFF.

The chain recombines TRBV12-3 or TRBV12-4 with TRBJ2-5; no definite D call. Trimming left V 6 bases short and J 5 bases short, with 13 bases between. The CDR3 loop spans 13 amino acids. The CDR3 region is CASSTTVRETQYF. DNA of the CDR3: TGTGCCAGCAGCACGACTGTCCGGGAGACCCAGTACTTC.

V and J are TRBV20-1 and TRBJ2-3; D unclear. The germline V gene has CDR1 DFQATT and CDR2 SNEGSKA (reference sequence). Trimming removed 3 bases from V and 0 bases from J, with 7 bases in between. This CDR3 region has 13 residues. Here the CDR3 DNA reads TGCAGTGCTAGTTCGGGTAGCACAGATACGCAGTATTTT. This gives the protein CSASSGSTDTQYF.